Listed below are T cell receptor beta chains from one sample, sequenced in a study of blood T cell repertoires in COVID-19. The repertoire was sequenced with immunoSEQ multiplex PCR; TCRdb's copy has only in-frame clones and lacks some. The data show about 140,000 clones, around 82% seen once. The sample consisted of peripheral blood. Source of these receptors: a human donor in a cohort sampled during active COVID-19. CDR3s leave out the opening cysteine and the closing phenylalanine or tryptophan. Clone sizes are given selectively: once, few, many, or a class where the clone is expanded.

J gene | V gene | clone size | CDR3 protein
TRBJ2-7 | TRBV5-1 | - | ASSFDRGSYEQY
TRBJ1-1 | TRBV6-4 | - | ASSELAKRLHKGMNTEAF
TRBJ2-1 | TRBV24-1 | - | ATSDPGLGHEQF
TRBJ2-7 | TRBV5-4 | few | ASSADSPGEQY
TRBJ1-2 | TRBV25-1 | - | ASSESGFLYGYT
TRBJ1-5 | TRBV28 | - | ASSRGTGVNQPQH
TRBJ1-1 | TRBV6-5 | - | ASRDPRGGNTEAF
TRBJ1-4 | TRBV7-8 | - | ASSALMVLGKLF
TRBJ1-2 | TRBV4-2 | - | ASSQEDRTYGYT
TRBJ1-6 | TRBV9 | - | ASSEGGQSPLH
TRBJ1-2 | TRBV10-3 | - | AITSSNYGYT
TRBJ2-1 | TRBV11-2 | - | ASSLGGQGGFSEQF
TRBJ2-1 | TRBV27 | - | ASSRRTGIYNEQF
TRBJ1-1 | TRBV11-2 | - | ASSPKGAAF